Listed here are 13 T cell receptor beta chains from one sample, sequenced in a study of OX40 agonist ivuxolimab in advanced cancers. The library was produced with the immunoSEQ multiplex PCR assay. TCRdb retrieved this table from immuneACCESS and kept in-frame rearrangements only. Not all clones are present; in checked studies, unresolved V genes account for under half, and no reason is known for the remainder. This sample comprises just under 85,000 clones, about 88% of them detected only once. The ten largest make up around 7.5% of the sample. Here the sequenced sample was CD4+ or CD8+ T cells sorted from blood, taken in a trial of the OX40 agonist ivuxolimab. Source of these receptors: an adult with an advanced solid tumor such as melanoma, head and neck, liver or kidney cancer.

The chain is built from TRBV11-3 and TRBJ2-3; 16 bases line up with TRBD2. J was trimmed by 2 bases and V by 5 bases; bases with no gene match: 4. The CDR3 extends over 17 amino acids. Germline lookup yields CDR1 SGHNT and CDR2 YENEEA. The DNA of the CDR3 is TGTGCCAGCAGCGCTGGGACTAGCGGGAGGGTCACAGATACGCAGTATTTT. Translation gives CASSAGTSGRVTDTQYF.

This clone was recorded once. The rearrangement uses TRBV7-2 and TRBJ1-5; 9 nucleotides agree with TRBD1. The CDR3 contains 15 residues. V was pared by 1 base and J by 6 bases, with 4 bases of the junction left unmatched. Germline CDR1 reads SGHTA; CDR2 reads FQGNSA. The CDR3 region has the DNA TGTGCCAGCAGCTTAGTAGGACAGGGGATTCAGCCCCAGCATTTT. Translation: CASSLVGQGIQPQHF.

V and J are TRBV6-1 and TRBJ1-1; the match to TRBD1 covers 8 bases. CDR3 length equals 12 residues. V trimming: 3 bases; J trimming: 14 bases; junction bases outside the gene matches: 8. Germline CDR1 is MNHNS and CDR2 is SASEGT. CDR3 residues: CASSDLRTGRFF. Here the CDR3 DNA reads TGTGCCAGCAGTGACCTCCGGACAGGGCGATTCTTT.

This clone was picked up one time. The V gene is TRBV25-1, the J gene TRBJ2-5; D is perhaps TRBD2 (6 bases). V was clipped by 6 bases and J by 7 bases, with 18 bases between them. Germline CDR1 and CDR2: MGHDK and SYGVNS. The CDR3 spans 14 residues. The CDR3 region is CASSLSTGVRTQYF. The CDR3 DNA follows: TGTGCCAGCAGCCTTAGTACGGGGGTCCGGACCCAGTACTTC.

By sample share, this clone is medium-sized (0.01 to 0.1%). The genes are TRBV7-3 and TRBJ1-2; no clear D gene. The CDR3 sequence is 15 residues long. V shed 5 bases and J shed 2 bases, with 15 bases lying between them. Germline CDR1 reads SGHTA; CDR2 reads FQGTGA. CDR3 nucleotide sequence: TGTGCCAGCAGCCCCGGCGGCGGGCGAAACTATGGCTACACCTTC. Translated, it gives CASSPGGGRNYGYTF.

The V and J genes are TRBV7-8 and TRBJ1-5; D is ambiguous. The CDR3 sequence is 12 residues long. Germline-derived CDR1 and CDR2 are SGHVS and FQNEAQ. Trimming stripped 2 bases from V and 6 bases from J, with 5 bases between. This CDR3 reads CASSLKSQPQHF. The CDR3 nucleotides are TGTGCCAGCAGCTTAAAGAGTCAGCCCCAGCATTTT.

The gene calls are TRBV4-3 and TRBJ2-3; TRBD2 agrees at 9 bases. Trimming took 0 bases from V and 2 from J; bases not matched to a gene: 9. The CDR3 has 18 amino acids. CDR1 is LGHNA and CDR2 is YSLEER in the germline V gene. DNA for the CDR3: TGCGCCAGCAGCCAAGAAGGGCTAGCGGGATCCCCCACAGATACGCAGTATTTT. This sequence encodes CASSQEGLAGSPTDTQYF.

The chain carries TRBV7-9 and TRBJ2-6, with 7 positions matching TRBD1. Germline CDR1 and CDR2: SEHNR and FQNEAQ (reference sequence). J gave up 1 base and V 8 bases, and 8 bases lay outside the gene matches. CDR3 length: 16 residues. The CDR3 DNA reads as TGTGCCAGCCTACAGGGGTCAGAATCTGGGGCCAACGTCCTGACTTTC. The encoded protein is CASLQGSESGANVLTF.

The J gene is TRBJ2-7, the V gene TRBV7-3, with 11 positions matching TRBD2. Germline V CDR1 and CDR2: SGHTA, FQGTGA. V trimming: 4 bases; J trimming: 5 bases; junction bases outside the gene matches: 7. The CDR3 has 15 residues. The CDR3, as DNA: TGTGCCAGCAGCTCTACTAGCGGGAGCTTCCACGAGCAGTACTTC. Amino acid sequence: CASSSTSGSFHEQYF.

In DNA form, the CDR3 reads TGTGCCAGCAGCTCACAAGGTCCTAGCCGGGCCGGGGAGCTGTTTTTT. This sequence encodes CASSSQGPSRAGELFF. The chain has TRBV7-9 and TRBJ2-2; tentative D call: TRBD2 (5 bases). CDR1 is SEHNR, CDR2 FQNEAQ, per germline (reference sequence). The CDR3 is 16 residues long. Trimming stripped 4 bases from V and 6 bases from J, with 18 bases between.

CDR3 bases: TGTGCCAGCAGCCCAGGGGGCGGGAGTAGTACCTACGAGCAGTACTTC. Amino acids: CASSPGGGSSTYEQYF. The chain is built from TRBV9 and TRBJ2-7; D possibly corresponds to TRBD1 (8 bases). The CDR3 totals 16 residues. From germline, CDR1 is SGDLS and CDR2 YYNGEE. V was trimmed by 4 bases and J by 2 bases, leaving 19 bases between them.

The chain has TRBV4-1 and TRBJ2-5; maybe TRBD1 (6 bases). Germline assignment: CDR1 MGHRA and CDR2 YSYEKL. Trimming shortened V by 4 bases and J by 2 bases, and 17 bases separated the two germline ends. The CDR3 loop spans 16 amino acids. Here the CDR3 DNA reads TGCGCCAGCAGCCGCAACACAGGGTTGGGACAAGAGACCCAGTACTTC. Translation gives CASSRNTGLGQETQYF.

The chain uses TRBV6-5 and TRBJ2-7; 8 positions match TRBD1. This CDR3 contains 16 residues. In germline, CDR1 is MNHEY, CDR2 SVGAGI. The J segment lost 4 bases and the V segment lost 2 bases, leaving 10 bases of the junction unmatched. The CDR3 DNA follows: TGTGCCAGCAGTTACGGGCCCGGGACAGGAATATACGAGCAGTACTTC. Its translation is CASSYGPGTGIYEQYF.